The 2 T cell receptor beta chains in this list originate from one sample, sequenced in a study of blood T cell repertoires in COVID-19. Clones were read by immunoSEQ multiplex PCR, and TCRdb kept only the in-frame ones, dropping some. The sample holds 45,000 to 70,000 clones; 84% are singletons and the top ten take under 15%. Material for sequencing was peripheral blood. The receptors here all came from a woman at least 80 years old with acute or convalescent COVID-19.

The chain has TRBV5-1 and TRBJ1-4; D perhaps matches TRBD1 (6 bases). Trimming shortened V by 7 bases and J by 5 bases, and 15 bases separated the two germline ends. The CDR3 sequence is 14 residues long. Germline V gene lookup returns CDR1 SGHRS and CDR2 YFSETQ. DNA of the CDR3: TGCGCCAGCCAAGAACAGGGTAACAATGAAAAACTGTTTTTT. Translated: CASQEQGNNEKLFF.

This chain uses TRBV5-8 with TRBJ1-2; the match to TRBD1 covers 7 bases. The CDR3 has 12 amino acids. Germline V CDR1 and CDR2: SGHTS, YDEGEE. The V and J ends lost 4 bases and 9 bases, in that order; junction bases with no gene match: 6. The CDR3 nucleotides read TGTGCCAGCAGCCGACAGGGTAGGAGCTACACCTTC. It yields the protein CASSRQGRSYTF.